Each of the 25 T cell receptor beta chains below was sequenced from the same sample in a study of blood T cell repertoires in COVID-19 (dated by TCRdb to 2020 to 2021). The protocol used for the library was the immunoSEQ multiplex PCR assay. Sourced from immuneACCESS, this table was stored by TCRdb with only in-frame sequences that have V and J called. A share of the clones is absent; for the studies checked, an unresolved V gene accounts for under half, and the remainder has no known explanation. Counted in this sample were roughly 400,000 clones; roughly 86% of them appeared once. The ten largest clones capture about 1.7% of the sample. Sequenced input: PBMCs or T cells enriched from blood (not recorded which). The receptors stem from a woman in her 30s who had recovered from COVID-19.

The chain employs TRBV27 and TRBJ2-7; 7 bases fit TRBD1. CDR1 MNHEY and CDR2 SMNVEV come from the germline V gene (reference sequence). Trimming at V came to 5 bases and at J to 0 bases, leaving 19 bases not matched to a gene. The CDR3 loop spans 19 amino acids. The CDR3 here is CASSPAPRRQGSRSYEQYF. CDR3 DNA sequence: TGTGCCAGCAGTCCTGCGCCCCGACGACAGGGATCCCGCTCCTACGAGCAGTACTTC.

The DNA of the CDR3 is TGTGCCAGCAGTACCCAGGGGGCGGGCGGCTACACCTTC. This sequence encodes CASSTQGAGGYTF. The chain joins TRBV12-3 or TRBV12-4 to TRBJ1-2; 8 bases match TRBD1. V trimming: 5 bases; J trimming: 8 bases; junction bases outside the gene matches: 7. The CDR3 runs 13 residues.

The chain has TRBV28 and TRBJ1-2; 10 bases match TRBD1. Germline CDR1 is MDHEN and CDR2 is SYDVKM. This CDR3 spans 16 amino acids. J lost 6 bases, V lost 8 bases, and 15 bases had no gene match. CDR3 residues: CASGYPGQGIRDGYTF. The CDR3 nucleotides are TGTGCCAGCGGTTACCCGGGACAGGGGATTAGAGATGGCTACACCTTC.

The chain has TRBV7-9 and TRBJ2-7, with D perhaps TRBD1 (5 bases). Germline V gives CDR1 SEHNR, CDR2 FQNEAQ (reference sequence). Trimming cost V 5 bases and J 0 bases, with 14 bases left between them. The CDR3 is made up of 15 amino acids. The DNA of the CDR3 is TGTGCCAGCAGCGAATGGCCAGACAGCTCCTACGAGCAGTACTTC. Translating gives CASSEWPDSSYEQYF.

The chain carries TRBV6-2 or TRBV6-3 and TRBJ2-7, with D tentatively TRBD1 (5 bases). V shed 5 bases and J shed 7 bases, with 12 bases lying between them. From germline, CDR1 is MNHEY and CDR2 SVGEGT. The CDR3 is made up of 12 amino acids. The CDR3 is CASSQGPDEQYF. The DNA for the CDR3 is TGTGCCAGCAGTCAGGGTCCTGATGAGCAGTACTTC.

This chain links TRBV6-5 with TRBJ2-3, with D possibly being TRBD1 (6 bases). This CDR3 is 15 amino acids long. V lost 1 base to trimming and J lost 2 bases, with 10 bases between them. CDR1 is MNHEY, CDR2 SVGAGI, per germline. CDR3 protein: CASSYYGQSTDTQYF. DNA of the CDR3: TGTGCCAGCAGTTACTACGGACAGTCCACAGATACGCAGTATTTT.

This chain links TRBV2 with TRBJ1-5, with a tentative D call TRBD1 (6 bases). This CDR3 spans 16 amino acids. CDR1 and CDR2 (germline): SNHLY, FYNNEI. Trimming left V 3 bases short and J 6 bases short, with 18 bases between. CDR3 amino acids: CASSDSLTRGTQPQHF. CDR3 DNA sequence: TGTGCCAGCAGTGATTCTCTCACCAGGGGAACTCAGCCCCAGCATTTT.

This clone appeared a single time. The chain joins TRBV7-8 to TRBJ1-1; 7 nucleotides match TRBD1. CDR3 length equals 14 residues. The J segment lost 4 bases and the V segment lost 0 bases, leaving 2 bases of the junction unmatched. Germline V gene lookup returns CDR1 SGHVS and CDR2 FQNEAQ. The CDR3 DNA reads TGTGCCAGCAGCTTAGCCCCAGGGGGCACTGAAGCTTTCTTT. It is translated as CASSLAPGGTEAFF.

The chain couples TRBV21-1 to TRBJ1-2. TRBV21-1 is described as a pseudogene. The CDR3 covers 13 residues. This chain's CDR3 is CASSPGGEAGYTF. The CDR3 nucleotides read TGTGCCAGCAGCCCCGGGGGGGAGGCTGGCTACACCTTC.

In DNA form, the CDR3 reads TGTGCCAGCAGTTACTCGAGGGGACTCTATGGCTACACCTTC. Translated: CASSYSRGLYGYTF. The chain links TRBV6-5 to TRBJ1-2; possible D gene TRBD1, 5 bases. The ends were cut back, 0 bases at V and 4 bases at J, with 9 bases in the middle. The length of the CDR3 is 14 residues. The germline CDR1 and CDR2 sequences are MNHEY and SVGAGI.

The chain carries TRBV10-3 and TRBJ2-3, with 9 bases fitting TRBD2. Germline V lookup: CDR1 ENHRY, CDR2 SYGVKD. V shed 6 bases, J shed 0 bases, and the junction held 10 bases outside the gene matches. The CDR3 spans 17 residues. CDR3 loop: CAISVPGTSRSTDTQYF. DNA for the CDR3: TGTGCCATCAGCGTACCCGGGACTAGCAGAAGCACAGATACGCAGTATTTT.

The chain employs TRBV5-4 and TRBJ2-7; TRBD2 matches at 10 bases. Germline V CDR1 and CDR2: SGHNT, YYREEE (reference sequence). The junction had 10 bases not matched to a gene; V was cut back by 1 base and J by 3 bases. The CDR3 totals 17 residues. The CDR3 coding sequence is TGTGCCAGCAGCTTGAGCACTAGCGGGGAGATCTACTACGAGCAGTACTTC. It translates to CASSLSTSGEIYYEQYF.

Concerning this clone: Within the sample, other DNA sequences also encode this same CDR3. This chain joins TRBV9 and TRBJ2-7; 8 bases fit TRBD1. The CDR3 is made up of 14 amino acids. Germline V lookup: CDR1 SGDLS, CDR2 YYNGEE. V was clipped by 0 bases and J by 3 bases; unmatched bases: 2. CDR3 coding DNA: TGTGCCAGCAGCGTAGCTACAGGGGGCTACGAGCAGTACTTC. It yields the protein CASSVATGGYEQYF.

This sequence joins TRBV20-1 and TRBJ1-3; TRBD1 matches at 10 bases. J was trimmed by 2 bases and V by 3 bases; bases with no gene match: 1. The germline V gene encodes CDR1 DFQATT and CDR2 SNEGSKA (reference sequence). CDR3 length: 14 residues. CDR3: CSASGTGAGNTIYF. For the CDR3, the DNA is TGCAGTGCTAGTGGGACAGGGGCTGGAAACACCATATATTTT.

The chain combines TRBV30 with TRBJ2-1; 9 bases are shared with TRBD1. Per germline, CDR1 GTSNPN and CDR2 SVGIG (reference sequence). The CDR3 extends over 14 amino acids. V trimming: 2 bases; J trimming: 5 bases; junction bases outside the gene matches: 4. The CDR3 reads CAWSRDRADNEQFF. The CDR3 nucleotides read TGTGCCTGGAGTAGGGACAGGGCTGACAATGAGCAGTTCTTC.

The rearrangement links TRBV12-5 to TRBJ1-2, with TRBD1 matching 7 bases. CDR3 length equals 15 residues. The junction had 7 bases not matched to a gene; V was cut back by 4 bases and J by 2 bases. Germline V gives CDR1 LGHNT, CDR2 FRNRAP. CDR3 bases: TGTGCTAGTGGTTCCGGGACAGCGCGCAACTATGGCTACACCTTC. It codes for CASGSGTARNYGYTF.

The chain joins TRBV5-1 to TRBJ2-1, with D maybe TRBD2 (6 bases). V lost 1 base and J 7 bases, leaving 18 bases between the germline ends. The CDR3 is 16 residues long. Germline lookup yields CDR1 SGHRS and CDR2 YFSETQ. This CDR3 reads CASSLSTGLRTNEQFF. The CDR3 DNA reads TGCGCCAGCAGCTTGAGCACGGGACTCCGAACTAATGAGCAGTTCTTC.

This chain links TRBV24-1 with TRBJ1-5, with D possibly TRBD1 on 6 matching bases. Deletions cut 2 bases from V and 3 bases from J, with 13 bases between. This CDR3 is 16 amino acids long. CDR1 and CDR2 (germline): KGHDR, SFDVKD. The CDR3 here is CATSDSGVEVNQPQHF. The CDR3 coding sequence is TGTGCCACCAGTGATTCAGGGGTGGAGGTCAATCAGCCCCAGCATTTT.

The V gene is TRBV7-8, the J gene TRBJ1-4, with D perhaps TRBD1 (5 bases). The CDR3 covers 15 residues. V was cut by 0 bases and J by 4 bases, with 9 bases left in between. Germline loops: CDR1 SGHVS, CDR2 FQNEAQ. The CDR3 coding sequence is TGTGCCAGCAGCTTAGCAGGGGAAATTAATGAAAAACTGTTTTTT. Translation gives CASSLAGEINEKLFF.

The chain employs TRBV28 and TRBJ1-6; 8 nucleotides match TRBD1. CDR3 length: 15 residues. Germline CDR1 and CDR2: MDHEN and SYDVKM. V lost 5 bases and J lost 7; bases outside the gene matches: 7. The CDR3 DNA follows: TGTGCCAGCAGTCCCCCCAGGGGGCGGAATTCACCCCTCCACTTT. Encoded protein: CASSPPRGRNSPLHF. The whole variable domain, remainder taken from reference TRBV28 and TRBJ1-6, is DVKVTQSSRYLVKRTGEKVFLECVQDMDHENMFWYRQDPGLGLRLIYFSYDVKMKEKGDIPEGYSVSREKKERFSLILESASTNQTSMYLCASSPPRGRNSPLHFGNGTRLTVT.

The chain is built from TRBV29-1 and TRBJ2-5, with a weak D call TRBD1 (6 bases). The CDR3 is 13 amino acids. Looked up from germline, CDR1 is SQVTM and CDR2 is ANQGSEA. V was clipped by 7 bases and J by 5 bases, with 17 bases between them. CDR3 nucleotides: TGCAGCGCGAGCAGGGGCAATATGGAGACCCAGTACTTC. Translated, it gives CSASRGNMETQYF.

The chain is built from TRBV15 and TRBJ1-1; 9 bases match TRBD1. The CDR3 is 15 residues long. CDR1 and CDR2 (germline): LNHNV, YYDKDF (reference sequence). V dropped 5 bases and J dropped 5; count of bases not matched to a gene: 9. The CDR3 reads CATSRTGGGWTEAFF. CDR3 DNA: TGTGCCACCAGCCGAACAGGGGGCGGTTGGACTGAAGCTTTCTTT.

The CDR3 loop is CASSVGGTKGDEQFF. The CDR3 bases are TGTGCCAGTAGTGTTGGCGGGACTAAAGGGGATGAGCAGTTCTTC. V is TRBV19 and J is TRBJ2-1; 7 bases map to TRBD2. The length of the CDR3 is 15 residues. Germline V gives CDR1 LNHDA, CDR2 SQIVND (reference sequence). Trimming removed 5 bases from V and 8 bases from J; junction bases left unmatched: 12.

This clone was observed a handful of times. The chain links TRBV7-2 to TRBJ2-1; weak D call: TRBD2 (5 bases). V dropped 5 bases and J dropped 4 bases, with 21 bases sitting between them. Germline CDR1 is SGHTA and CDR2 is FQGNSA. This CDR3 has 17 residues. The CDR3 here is CASSPREFEGIYNEQFF. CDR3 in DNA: TGTGCCAGCAGCCCCCGAGAGTTTGAGGGAATATACAATGAGCAGTTCTTC.

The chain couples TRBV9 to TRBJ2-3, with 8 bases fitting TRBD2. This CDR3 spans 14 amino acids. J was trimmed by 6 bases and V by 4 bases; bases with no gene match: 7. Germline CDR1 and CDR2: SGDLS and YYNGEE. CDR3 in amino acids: CASSPSGRADTQYF. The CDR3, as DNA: TGTGCCAGCAGCCCCAGCGGGAGAGCCGATACGCAGTATTTT.